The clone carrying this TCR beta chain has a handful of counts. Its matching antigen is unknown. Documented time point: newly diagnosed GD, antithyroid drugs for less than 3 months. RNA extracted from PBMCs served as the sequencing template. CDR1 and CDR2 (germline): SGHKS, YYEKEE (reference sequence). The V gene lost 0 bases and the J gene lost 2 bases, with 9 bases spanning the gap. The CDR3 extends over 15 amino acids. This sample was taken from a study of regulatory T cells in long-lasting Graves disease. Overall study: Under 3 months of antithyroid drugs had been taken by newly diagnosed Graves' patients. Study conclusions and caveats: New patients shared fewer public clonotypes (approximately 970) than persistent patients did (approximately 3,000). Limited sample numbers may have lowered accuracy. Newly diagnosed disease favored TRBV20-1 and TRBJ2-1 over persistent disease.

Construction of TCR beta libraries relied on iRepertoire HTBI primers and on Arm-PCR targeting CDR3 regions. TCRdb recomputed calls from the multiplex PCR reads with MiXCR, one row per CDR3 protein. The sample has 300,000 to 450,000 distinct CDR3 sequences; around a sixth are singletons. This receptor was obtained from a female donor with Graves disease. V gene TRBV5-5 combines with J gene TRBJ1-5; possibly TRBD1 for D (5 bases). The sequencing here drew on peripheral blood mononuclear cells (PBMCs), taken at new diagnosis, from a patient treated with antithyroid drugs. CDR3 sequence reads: CASSLDQGGNQPQHF. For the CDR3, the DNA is TGTGCCAGCAGCTTGGACCAGGGCGGCAATCAGCCCCAGCATTTT.